This T cell receptor beta chain was recovered during a study of a mutant IDH1 vaccine in newly diagnosed glioma. Sample time point: baseline, week 1 (first vaccination visit). As for treatment: pre-vaccination baseline after standard-of-care therapy. CDR3 length: 13 amino acids. Germline V gene data show CDR1 as KGHSH and CDR2 as LQKENI. V was cut by 5 bases and J by 5 bases, with 12 bases left in between. The repertoire was sequenced with immunoSEQ multiplex PCR; TCRdb's copy has only in-frame clones and lacks some. The sample records more than 20,000 clones, approximately 89% being singletons. This chain joins TRBV18 and TRBJ1-1; D not resolved. This TCR came from a man aged 25-45 years with glioma. Sequencing was performed on PBMCs, taken from a glioma patient treated with radiotherapy, temozolomide or both. The CDR3 nucleotides read TGTGCCAGCTCAACGGAGGGCGGAACTGAAGCTTTCTTT. It codes for CASSTEGGTEAFF.